This TCR beta chain was captured in a study of blood T cell repertoires in COVID-19. Study as a whole: Specimens from acute and convalescent COVID-19 originated in the United States, Italy and Spain. PBMCs, B-cell-depleted T cells, or T cells provided the cDNA or gDNA that made up the material.

Original handling: Counts of nucleated cells, estimated from reference gene primer amplification, were obtained. The repertoire was sequenced with immunoSEQ multiplex PCR; TCRdb's copy has only in-frame clones and lacks some. V and J calls plus clone size are reproduced from that table; the DNA served to infer D and trimming. The sample contains over 90,000 clones, around 84% of which appear only once. This CDR3 has 13 residues. V shed 5 bases and J shed 6 bases, with 10 bases lying between them. In germline, CDR1 is SGHTA, CDR2 FQGNSA. Sequencing input: peripheral blood. This clonotype originated in a man aged 50 to 60 with active or convalescent COVID-19. The chain has TRBV7-2 and TRBJ2-2; possibly TRBD2 for D (5 bases). This CDR3 reads CASSRSVPGELFF. The CDR3 coding sequence is TGTGCCAGCAGCCGTAGCGTTCCCGGGGAGCTGTTTTTT.